This section outlines one T cell receptor beta chain sequence together with its context. Its cognate antigen has yet to be identified. The input lacks base qualities; no much larger clone sits a single base away. TCRbeta CDR3 regions were amplified from genomic DNA using the immunoSEQ Assay, a bias-controlled multiplex PCR. Turning to the authors' computational methods: The number of nucleated cells in each sample was estimated by amplification of reference gene primers within the assay. To quantify the absolute abundance of each unique TCRbeta CDR3 rearrangement, sequence reads were collapsed and filtered. For each sample, productive Simpson clonality was calculated as the square root of Simpson's diversity index across productive rearrangements. TCRdb took this table from immuneACCESS and kept in-frame rearrangements with V and J called. Such tables lack part of the clones; where checked against another copy, unresolved V genes explain under half of the gap, and the rest is unexplained. The V and J calls and clone size come from that table; D and trimming were worked out from the DNA. This sample is represented by 310,000 or so clones; 70% to 90% of them were singletons. Jointly, the top ten make up approximately 5.2% of the sample.

The data were obtained in a study of blood T cell repertoires in COVID-19 (dated by TCRdb to 2018 to 2020). Background on the whole study: Samples covering the acute and convalescent phases of COVID-19 were provided by collaborators in the United States, Italy and Spain. The material from the prospective study consisted of cDNA or gDNA derived from T cells, B-cell-depleted T cells, or PBMCs. Subjects who had been exposed to COVID-19, were actively infected with it, or had recovered from it provided the deeply sampled blood TCRbeta repertoires that made up the dataset. The repertoires were released in a freely available public database intended as a resource for research on the immune response to SARS-CoV-2. Samples were obtained from the ongoing ImmuneRACE study (first 160 participants) and from about 1,300 subjects provided by 6 global collaborators. Sample metadata almost always included a de-identified subject ID, COVID-19 status, age in years and sex. HLA class I and class II types, where available, came from metadata supplied by the sample provider rather than from assay-based typing. The paper's findings and limits, for the study overall: Clinical and demographic metadata were provided uncurated, with the amount varying by source and participant.

In the prospective study, participants were roughly 18 to 89 years old, resided in about two dozen geographic areas of the United States, and were enrolled through a virtual design. To assign participants to cohorts, the prospective study relied on clinical history that participants themselves reported in a screening survey and a study questionnaire. Recovered participants in ImmuneRACE Cohort 3 were defined by two consecutive negative NP/OP PCR tests, clearance by a healthcare professional, or resolution of symptoms. Each participant in the prospective study had whole blood, serum and a nasopharyngeal or oropharyngeal swab collected by mobile phlebotomists. Over a roughly 2-month period, participants in the prospective study had the option of providing additional blood draws and questionnaires. Prospective study blood samples were shipped either frozen or at room temperature before DNA extraction.

The CDR3 numbers 14 residues from cysteine through phenylalanine. Only the CDR3 region is kept as DNA, spanning 42 bases read in frame from base 1. CDR1 and CDR2 are read off the germline V gene (reference sequence) as LNHDA and SQIVND. V is cut back by 5 bases and J by 5 bases, with 5 bases in the junction unmatched. The TCR comes from a woman under 40 who had recovered from COVID-19. Recombination connected TRBV19 to TRBJ1-1, and TRBD1 matches 10 of the central bases. Sequencing input: PBMCs or T cells enriched from blood (not recorded which). The CDR3 has the sequence CASSETGGWTEAFF. The DNA sequence is given as TGTGCCAGTAGTGAGACAGGGGGCTGGACTGAAGCTTTCTTT.